This section outlines one TCR beta chain sequence together with its context. The antigen is unknown. This entry comes from a study of T cell clonotyping in hematopoietic cell transplantation. Study information: Cytoreduction preceded collection of pretransplant recipient samples. Study results and caveats: Recipient TCR diversity dropped after transplant; expanded clonotypes rose from day 30 to 180. Higher Inverse Simpson Index values in graft donor and pretransplant recipient predicted broader posttransplant TCR diversity. Without cell sorting, CD4 versus CD8 contributions remain unresolved.

With 1 base clipped from V and 2 bases from J, the junction kept 5 bases outside the gene matches. Germline V lookup: CDR1 SGHVS, CDR2 FNYEAQ. The CDR3 sequence is 16 residues long. This sample's time point: recipient sample about 28 days before transplant, after cytoreduction. The method was immunoSEQ multiplex PCR; TCRdb's version includes in-frame clones alone and lacks a portion of them. The table lists about 10,000 clones, 87% of them singletons. The chain has TRBV7-6 and TRBJ2-3, with 8 positions matching TRBD2. Here the sequenced sample was peripheral blood mononuclear cells, taken before stem cell transplant. The clonotype was recovered from a woman aged 45-65 years with chronic myeloid leukemia. Some clones in this sample may be carry-over from other donors' samples. CDR3 in amino acids: CASSLGTSGHTDTQYF. CDR3 coding DNA: TGTGCCAGCAGCTTAGGAACTAGCGGACACACAGATACGCAGTATTTT.